Shown below are 8 T cell receptor beta chains from a single sample sequenced in a study of T cell responses to AZD1222 COVID-19 vaccine. This table comes from immunoSEQ multiplex PCR, and its TCRdb copy is limited to in-frame clones, with some not included. In the table there are roughly 70,000 clones, approximately 81% of which are singletons. The source was peripheral blood, collected on day 0 of AZD1222 vaccination. These receptors were obtained from an adult in good health.

The chain employs TRBV6-5 and TRBJ1-2, with D maybe TRBD1 (6 bases). Germline lookup yields CDR1 MNHEY and CDR2 SVGAGI. Deletions cut 0 bases from V and 4 bases from J, with 15 bases between. The CDR3 is 16 residues long. The CDR3 DNA reads as TGTGCCAGCAGTTACTCGTTCTTGGGGGCCAGCTATGGCTACACCTTC. Encoded protein: CASSYSFLGASYGYTF.

The rearrangement uses TRBV2 and TRBJ1-2, with TRBD1 identical over 8 bases. The CDR3 totals 13 residues. Germline values: CDR1 SNHLY, CDR2 FYNNEI. The V segment lost 10 bases and the J segment 7 bases; nucleotides outside the gene matches: 11. This CDR3 is CAKTGDWRGGYTF. The CDR3 bases are TGTGCCAAGACAGGGGACTGGAGGGGTGGCTACACCTTC.

The chain is built from TRBV6-5 and TRBJ1-1, with D perhaps TRBD1 (6 bases). In germline, CDR1 is MNHEY, CDR2 SVGAGI. This CDR3 has 13 amino acids. Trimming shortened V by 5 bases and J by 11 bases, and 18 bases separated the two germline ends. CDR3 loop: CASSTHGRTAAFF. In DNA form, the CDR3 reads TGTGCCAGCAGTACCCATGGTAGGACAGCCGCTTTCTTT.

This chain connects TRBV29-1 to TRBJ1-2, with 11 nucleotides matching TRBD1. CDR1 is SQVTM, CDR2 ANQGSEA, per germline. V lost 7 bases and J lost 8; bases outside the gene matches: 12. There are 14 residues in the CDR3. In DNA form, the CDR3 reads TGCAGCGCTGACAGGACAGGGGGCGCGGGGGGCTACACCTTC. Protein: CSADRTGGAGGYTF. Drawing the rest from reference TRBV29-1 and TRBJ1-2, the complete variable domain is SAVISQKPSRDICQRGTSLTIQCQVDSQVTMMFWYRQQPGQSLTLIATANQGSEATYESGFVIDKFPISRPNLTFSTLTVSNMSPEDSSIYLCSADRTGGAGGYTFGSGTRLTVV.

A single count supports this clone. This chain links TRBV2 with TRBJ1-1; D may be TRBD1 (5 bases). V lost 6 bases, J lost 0 bases, and 8 bases lay in between. Germline V gene data show CDR1 as SNHLY and CDR2 as FYNNEI. The CDR3 sequence is 13 residues long. CDR3 amino acids: CASSRQLNTEAFF. CDR3 coding DNA: TGTGCCAGCAGCCGACAGCTGAACACTGAAGCTTTCTTT.

The genes are TRBV27 and TRBJ2-7, with D perhaps assigned TRBD1 or TRBD2 (6 bases each). The V gene's germline CDR1 is MNHEY and CDR2 SMNVEV (reference sequence). The V gene lost 0 bases and the J gene lost 4 bases, with 13 bases spanning the gap. The CDR3 has 15 residues. Here the CDR3 reads CASSLSGGGGYEQYF. In nucleotides, the CDR3 is TGTGCCAGCAGTTTATCAGGGGGAGGTGGTTACGAGCAGTACTTC.

The chain has TRBV7-9 and TRBJ1-1; D not certain. Looked up from germline, CDR1 is SEHNR and CDR2 is FQNEAQ (reference sequence). CDR3 length: 16 amino acids. V was cut by 3 bases and J by 1 base, with 15 bases left in between. The CDR3 here is CASSFNGVGPNTEAFF. The CDR3 bases are TGTGCCAGCAGCTTCAATGGGGTCGGGCCGAACACTGAAGCTTTCTTT.

This sequence joins TRBV10-1 and TRBJ2-3; D call uncertain. V lost 3 bases, J lost 2 bases, and 6 bases lay in between. This CDR3 has 13 residues. In germline, CDR1 is WNHNN, CDR2 SYGVQD (reference sequence). As DNA, the CDR3 is TGCGCCAGCAGTGACTTCTCCACAGATACGCAGTATTTT. Translating gives CASSDFSTDTQYF.